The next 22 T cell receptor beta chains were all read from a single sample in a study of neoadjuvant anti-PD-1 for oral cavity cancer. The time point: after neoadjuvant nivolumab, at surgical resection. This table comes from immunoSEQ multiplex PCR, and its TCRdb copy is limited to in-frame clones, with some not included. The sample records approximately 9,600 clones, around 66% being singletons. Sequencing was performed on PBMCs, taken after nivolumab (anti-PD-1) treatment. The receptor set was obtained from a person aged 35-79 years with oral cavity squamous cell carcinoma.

The CDR3, as DNA: TGTGCCAGCACTCTAGAGGACGGCCGCTTCCCCACGGCTACGCAGTATTTT. Residues: CASTLEDGRFPTATQYF. The chain uses TRBV2 and TRBJ2-3; D remains unclear. Germline V gives CDR1 SNHLY, CDR2 FYNNEI. Trimming shortened V by 7 bases and J by 8 bases, and 28 bases separated the two germline ends. The CDR3 is made up of 17 amino acids.

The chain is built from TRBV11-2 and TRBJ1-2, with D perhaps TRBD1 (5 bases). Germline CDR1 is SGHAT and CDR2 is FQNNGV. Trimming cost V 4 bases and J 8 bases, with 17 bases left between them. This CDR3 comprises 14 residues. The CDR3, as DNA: TGTGCCAGCAGCTCCCACCGGGGACCGAAGGGCTACACCTTC. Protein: CASSSHRGPKGYTF. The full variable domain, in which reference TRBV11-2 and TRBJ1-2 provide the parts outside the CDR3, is EAGVAQSPRYKIIEKRQSVAFWCNPISGHATLYWYQQILGQGPKLLIQFQNNGVVDDSQLPKDRFSAERLKGVDSTLKIQPAKLEDSAVYLCASSSHRGPKGYTFGSGTRLTVV.

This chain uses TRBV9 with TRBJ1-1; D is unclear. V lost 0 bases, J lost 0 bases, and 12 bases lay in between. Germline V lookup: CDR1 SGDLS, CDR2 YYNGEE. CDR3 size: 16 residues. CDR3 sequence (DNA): TGTGCCAGCAGCGTAGGCACCACGAAGGTGAACACTGAAGCTTTCTTT. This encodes CASSVGTTKVNTEAFF.

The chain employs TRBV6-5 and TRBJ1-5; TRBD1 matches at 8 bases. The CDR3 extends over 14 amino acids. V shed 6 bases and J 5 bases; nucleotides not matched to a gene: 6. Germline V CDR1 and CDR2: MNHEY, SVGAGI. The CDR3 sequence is CASSLGQGDQPQHF. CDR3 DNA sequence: TGTGCCAGCAGCCTAGGACAGGGAGATCAGCCCCAGCATTTT.

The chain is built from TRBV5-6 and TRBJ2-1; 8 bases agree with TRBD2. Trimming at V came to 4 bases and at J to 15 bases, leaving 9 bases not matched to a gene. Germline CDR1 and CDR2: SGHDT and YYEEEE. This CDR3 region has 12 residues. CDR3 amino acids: CASSPRAGVLFF. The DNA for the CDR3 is TGTGCCAGCAGCCCTAGAGCGGGAGTCCTGTTCTTC.

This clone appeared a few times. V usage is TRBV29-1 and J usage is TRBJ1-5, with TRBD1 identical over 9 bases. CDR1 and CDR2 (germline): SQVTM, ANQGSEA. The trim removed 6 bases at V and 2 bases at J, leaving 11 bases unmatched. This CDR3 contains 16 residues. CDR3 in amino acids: CSVRETGGMGNQPQHF. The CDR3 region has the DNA TGCAGCGTACGGGAAACAGGGGGCATGGGCAATCAGCCCCAGCATTTT.

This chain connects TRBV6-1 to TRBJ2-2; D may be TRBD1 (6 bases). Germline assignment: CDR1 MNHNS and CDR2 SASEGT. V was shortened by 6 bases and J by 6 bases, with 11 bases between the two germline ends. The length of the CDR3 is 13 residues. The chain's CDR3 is CASSLTGAGELFF. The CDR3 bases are TGTGCCAGCAGCCTGACAGGAGCCGGGGAGCTGTTTTTT.

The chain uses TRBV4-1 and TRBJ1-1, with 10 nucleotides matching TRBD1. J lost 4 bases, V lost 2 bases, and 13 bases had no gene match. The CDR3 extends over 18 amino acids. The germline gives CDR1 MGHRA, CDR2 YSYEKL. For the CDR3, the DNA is TGCGCCAGCAGCCAACCTAGGACAGGGGGGAGGATAAGCACTGAAGCTTTCTTT. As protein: CASSQPRTGGRISTEAFF.

The CDR3: CASSSGGGDQPQHF. The CDR3 nucleotides read TGCGCCAGCAGCAGCGGAGGGGGGGATCAGCCCCAGCATTTT. The V call is TRBV5-1, the J call TRBJ1-5; D possibly corresponds to TRBD1 (6 bases). The CDR3 has 14 amino acids. Germline lookup yields CDR1 SGHRS and CDR2 YFSETQ. Between the trimmed V and J ends, which lost 4 bases and 5 bases, there was a span of 13 bases.

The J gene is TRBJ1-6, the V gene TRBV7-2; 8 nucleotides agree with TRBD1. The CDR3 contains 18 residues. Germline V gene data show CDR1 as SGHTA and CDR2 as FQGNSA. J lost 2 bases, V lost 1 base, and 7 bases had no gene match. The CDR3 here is CASSLVIGTGAYNSPLHF. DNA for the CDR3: TGTGCCAGCAGCTTAGTCATAGGGACAGGAGCCTATAATTCACCCCTCCACTTT.

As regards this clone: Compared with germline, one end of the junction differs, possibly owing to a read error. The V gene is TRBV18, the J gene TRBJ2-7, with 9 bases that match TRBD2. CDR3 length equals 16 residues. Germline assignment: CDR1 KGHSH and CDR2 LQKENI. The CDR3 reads CASSPNFGTSSHEQYF. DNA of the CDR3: TGTGCCAGCTCACCAAATTTCGGGACTAGCTCCCACGAGCAGTACTTC.

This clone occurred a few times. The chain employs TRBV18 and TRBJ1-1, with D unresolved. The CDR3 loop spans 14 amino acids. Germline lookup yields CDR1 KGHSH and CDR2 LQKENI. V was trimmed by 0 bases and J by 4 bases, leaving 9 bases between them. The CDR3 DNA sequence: TGTGCCAGCTCACCACCTACGCTTACCACTGAAGCTTTCTTT. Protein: CASSPPTLTTEAFF.

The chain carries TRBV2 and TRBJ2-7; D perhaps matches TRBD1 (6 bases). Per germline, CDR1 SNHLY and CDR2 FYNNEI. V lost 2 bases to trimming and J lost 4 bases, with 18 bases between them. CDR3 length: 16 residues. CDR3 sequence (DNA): TGTGCCAGCAGTGAATCGAGGCTCCCAGGGGTGTACGAGCAGTACTTC. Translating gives CASSESRLPGVYEQYF. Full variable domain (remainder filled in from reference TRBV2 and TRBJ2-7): EPEVTQTPSHQVTQMGQEVILRCVPISNHLYFYWYRQILGQKVEFLVSFYNNEISEKSEIFDDQFSVERPDGSNFTLKIRSTKLEDSAMYFCASSESRLPGVYEQYFGPGTRLTVT.

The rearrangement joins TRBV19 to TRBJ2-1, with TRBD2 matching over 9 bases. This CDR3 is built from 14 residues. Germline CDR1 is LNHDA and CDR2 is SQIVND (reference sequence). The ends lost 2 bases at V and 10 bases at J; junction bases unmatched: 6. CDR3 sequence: CASSINSGSAEQFF. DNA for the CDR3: TGTGCCAGTAGTATAAATAGCGGGAGCGCCGAGCAGTTCTTC.

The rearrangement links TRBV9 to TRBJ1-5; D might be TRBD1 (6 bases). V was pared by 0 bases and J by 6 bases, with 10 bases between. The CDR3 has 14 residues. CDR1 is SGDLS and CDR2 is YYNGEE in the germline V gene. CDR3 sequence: CASSVGGASQPQHF. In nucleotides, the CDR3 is TGTGCCAGCAGCGTAGGGGGGGCGAGTCAGCCCCAGCATTTT.

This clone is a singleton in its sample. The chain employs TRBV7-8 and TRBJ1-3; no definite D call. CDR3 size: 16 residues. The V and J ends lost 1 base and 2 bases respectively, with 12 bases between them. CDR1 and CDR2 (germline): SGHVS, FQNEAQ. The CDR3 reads CASSLGPRVAGNTIYF. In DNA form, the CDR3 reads TGTGCCAGCAGCTTAGGACCAAGGGTGGCTGGAAACACCATATATTTT.

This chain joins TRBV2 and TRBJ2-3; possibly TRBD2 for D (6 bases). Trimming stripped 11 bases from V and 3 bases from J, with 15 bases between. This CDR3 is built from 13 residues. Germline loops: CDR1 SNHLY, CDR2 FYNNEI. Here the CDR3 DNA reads TGTGCCGGCGAACTAGCTGGGACAGATACGCAGTATTTT. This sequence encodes CAGELAGTDTQYF.

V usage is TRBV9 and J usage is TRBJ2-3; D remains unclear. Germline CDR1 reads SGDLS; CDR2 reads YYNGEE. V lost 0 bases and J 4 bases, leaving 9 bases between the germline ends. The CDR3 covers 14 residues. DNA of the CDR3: TGTGCCAGCAGCGTAGTTGGGAATGCAGATACGCAGTATTTT. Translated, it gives CASSVVGNADTQYF.

The CDR3 spells CASSPSQLTYEQYF. The CDR3 bases are TGTGCCAGCAGCCCGTCCCAATTAACCTACGAGCAGTACTTC. V usage is TRBV7-6 and J usage is TRBJ2-7; D not certain. The V end was cut by 5 bases, the J end by 2 bases, with 13 bases between. Germline V CDR1 and CDR2: SGHVS, FNYEAQ. The CDR3 sequence is 14 residues long.

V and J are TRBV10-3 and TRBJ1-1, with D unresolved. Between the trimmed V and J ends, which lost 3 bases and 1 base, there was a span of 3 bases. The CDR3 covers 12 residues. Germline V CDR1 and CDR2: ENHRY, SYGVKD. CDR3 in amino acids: CAISDGNTEAFF. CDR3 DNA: TGTGCCATCAGTGATGGGAACACTGAAGCTTTCTTT.

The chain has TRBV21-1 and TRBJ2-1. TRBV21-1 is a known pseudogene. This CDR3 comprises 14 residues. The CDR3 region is CASSKEKGYNEQFF. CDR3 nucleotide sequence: TGTGCCAGCAGCAAAGAGAAAGGTTACAATGAGCAGTTCTTC.

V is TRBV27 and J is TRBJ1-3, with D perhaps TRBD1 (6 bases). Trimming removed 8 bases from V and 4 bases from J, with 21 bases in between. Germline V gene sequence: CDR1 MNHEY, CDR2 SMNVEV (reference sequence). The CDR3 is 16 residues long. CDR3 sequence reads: CASASGGGSGGNTIYF. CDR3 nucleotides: TGTGCCAGCGCCTCGGGGGGGGGCAGTGGAGGAAACACCATATATTTT.